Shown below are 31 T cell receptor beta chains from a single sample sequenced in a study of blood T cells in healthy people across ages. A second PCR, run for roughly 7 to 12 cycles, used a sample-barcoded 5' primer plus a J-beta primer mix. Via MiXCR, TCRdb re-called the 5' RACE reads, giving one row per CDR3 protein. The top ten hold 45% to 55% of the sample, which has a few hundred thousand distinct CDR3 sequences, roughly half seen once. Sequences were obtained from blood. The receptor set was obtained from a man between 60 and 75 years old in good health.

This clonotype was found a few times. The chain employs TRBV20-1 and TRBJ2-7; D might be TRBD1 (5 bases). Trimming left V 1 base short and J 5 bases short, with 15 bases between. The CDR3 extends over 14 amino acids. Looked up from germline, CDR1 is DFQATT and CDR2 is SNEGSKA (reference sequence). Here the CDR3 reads CSARGGQGGNEQYF. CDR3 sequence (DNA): TGCAGTGCTAGAGGAGGTCAGGGCGGAAACGAGCAGTACTTC.

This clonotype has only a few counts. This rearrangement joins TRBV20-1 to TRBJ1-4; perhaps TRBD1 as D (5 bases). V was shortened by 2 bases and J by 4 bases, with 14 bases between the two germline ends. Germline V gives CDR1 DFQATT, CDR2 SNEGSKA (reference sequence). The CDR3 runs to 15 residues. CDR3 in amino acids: CSARPRGLGNEKLFF. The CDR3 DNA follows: TGCAGTGCTAGACCAAGGGGTTTGGGTAATGAAAAACTGTTTTTT.

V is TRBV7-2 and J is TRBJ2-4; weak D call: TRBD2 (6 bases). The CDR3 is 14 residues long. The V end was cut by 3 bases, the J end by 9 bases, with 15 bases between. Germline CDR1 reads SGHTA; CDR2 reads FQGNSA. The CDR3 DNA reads TGTGCCAGCAGCTTCCCCGAGGACTATGGCATTCAGTACTTC. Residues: CASSFPEDYGIQYF.

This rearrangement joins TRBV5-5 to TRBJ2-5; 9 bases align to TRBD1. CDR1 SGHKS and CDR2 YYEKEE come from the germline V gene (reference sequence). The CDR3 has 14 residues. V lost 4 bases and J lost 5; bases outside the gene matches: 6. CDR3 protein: CASSADRGWETQYF. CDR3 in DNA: TGTGCCAGCAGCGCGGACAGGGGATGGGAGACCCAGTACTTC. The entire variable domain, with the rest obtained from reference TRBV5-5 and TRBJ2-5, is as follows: DAGVTQSPTHLIKTRGQQVTLRCSPISGHKSVSWYQQVLGQGPQFIFQYYEKEERGRGNFPDRFSARQFPNYSSELNVNALLLGDSALYLCASSADRGWETQYFGPGTRLLVL.

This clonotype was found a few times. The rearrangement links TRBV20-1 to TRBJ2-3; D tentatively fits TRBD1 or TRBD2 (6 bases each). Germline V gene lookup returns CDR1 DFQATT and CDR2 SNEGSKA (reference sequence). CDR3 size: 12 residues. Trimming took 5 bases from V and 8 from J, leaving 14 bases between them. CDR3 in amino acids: CSAGGLGGTQYF. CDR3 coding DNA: TGCAGTGCTGGGGGGCTGGGGGGTACGCAGTATTTT.

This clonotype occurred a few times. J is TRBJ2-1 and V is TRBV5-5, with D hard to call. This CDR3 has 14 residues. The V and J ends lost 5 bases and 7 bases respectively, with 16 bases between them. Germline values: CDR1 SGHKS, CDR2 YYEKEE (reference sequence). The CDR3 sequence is CASRSTVGNNEQFF. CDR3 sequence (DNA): TGTGCCAGCAGGTCAACGGTGGGGAATAATGAGCAGTTCTTC.

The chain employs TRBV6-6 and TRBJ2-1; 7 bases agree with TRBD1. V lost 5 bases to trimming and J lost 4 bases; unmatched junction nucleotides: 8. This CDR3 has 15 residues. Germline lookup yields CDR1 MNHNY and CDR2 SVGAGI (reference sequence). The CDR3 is CASSPRDSRYNEQFF. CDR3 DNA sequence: TGTGCCAGCAGTCCCCGGGACAGCAGATACAATGAGCAGTTCTTC.

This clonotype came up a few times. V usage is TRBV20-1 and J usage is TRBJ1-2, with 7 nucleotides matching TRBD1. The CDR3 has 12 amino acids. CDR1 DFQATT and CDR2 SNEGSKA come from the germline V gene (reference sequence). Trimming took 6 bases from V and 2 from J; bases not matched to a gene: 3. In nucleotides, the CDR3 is TGCAGTGCAAAGACAGGGAACTATGGCTACACCTTC. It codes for CSAKTGNYGYTF.

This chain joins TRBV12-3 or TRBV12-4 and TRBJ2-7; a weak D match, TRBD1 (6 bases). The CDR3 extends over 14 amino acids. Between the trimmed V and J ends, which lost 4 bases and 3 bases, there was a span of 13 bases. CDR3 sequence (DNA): TGTGCCAGCAGTTCATCGGGACACCTCTACGAGCAGTACTTC. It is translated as CASSSSGHLYEQYF.

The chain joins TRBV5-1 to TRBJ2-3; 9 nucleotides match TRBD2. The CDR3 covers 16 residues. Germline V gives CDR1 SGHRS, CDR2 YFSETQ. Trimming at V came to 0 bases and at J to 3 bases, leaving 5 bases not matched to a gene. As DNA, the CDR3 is TGCGCCAGCAGCTTGGGACTAGCGGTGGGAACAGATACGCAGTATTTT. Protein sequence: CASSLGLAVGTDTQYF.

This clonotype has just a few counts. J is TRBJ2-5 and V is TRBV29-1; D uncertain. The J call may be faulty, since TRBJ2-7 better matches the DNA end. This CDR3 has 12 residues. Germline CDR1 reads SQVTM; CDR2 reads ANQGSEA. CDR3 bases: TGCAGCGTTGAGGCCAGGCTTAACGAGCAGTACTTC. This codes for CSVEARLNEQYF.

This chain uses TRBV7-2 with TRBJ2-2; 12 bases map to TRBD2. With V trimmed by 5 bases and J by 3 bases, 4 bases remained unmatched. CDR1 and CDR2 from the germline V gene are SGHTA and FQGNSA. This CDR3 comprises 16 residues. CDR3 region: CASSRPSGRDTGELFF. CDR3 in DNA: TGTGCCAGCAGCCGACCTAGCGGGAGGGACACCGGGGAGCTGTTTTTT.

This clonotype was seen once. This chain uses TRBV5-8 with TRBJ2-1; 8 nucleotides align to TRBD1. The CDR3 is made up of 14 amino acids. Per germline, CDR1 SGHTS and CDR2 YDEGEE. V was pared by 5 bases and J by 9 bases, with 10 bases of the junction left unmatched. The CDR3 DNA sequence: TGTGCCAGCAGTTGGGGACAGGCGAGGAGTGAGCAGTTCTTC. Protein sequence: CASSWGQARSEQFF.

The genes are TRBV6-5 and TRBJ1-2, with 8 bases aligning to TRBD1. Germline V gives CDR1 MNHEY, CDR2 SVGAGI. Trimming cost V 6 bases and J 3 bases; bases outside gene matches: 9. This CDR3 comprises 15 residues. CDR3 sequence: CASRRGQGTYYGYTF. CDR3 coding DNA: TGTGCCAGCAGGCGCGGACAGGGAACATACTATGGCTACACCTTC.

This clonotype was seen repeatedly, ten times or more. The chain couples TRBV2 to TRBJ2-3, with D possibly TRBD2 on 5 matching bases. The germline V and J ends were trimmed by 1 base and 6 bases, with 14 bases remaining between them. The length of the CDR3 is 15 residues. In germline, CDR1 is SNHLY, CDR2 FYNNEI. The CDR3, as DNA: TGTGCCAGCAGTGAAGGGCAGTCCTGGACTGATACGCAGTATTTT. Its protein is CASSEGQSWTDTQYF.

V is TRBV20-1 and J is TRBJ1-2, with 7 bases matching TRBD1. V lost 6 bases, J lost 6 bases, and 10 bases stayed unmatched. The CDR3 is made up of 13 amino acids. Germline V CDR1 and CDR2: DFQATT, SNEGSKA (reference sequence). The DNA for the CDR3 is TGCAGTGCCCCCACACCGGGACAGCATGGCTACACCTTC. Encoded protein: CSAPTPGQHGYTF.

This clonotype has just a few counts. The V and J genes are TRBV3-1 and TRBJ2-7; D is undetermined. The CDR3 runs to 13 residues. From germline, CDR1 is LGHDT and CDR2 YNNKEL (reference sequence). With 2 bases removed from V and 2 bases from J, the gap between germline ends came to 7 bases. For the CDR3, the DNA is TGTGCCAGCAGCCAAAGGGCGACCTACGAGCAGTACTTC. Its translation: CASSQRATYEQYF.

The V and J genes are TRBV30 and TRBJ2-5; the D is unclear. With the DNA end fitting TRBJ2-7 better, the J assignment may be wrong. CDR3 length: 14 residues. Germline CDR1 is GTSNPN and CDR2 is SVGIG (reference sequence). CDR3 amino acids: CAWSVNRLEDEQYF. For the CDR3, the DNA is TGTGCCTGGAGTGTCAATCGACTTGAGGACGAGCAGTACTTC.

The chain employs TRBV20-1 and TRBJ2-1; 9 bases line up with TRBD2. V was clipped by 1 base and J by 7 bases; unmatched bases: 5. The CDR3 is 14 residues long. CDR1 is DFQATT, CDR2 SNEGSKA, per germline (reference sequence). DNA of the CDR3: TGCAGTGCTAGAGTCGGTAGCGGGAGTAATGAGCAGTTCTTC. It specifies CSARVGSGSNEQFF.

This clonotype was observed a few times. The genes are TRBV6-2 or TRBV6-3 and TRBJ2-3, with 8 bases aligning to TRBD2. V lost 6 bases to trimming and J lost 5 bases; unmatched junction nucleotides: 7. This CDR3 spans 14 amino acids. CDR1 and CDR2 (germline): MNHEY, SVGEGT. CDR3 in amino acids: CASRHSGSQDTQYF. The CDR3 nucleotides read TGTGCCAGCAGGCACAGCGGGAGTCAAGATACGCAGTATTTT.

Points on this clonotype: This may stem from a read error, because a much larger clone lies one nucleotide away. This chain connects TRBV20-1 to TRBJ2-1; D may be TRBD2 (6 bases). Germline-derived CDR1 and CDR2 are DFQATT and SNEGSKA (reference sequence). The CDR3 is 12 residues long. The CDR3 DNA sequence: TGCGGTGCTAGAGTACCCGGGGGTGAGCAGTTCTTC. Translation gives CGARVPGGEQFF.

CDR3 nucleotide sequence: TGCAGTGCTCGGGAGACTAGCGGGGGGGCAGGAGGTAGCACAGATACGCAGTATTTT. This encodes CSARETSGGAGGSTDTQYF. This rearrangement joins TRBV20-1 to TRBJ2-3, with 14 bases matching TRBD2. The CDR3 consists of 19 residues. Trimming removed 5 bases from V and 0 bases from J; junction bases left unmatched: 13. Per germline, CDR1 DFQATT and CDR2 SNEGSKA (reference sequence).

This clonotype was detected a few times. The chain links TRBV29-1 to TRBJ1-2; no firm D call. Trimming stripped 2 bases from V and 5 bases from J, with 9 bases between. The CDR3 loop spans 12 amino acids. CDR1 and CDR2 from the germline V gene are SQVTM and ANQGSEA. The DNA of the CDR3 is TGCAGCGTTGAATTCTTGGGGTATGGCTACACCTTC. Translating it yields CSVEFLGYGYTF. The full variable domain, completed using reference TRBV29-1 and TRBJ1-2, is SAVISQKPSRDICQRGTSLTIQCQVDSQVTMMFWYRQQPGQSLTLIATANQGSEATYESGFVIDKFPISRPNLTFSTLTVSNMSPEDSSIYLCSVEFLGYGYTFGSGTRLTVV.

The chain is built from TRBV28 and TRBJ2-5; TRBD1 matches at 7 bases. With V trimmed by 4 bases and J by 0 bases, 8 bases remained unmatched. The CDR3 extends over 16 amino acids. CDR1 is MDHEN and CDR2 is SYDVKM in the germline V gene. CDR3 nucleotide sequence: TGTGCCAGCAGTTCCCAAACAGGGGTGTACCAAGAGACCCAGTACTTC. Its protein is CASSSQTGVYQETQYF.

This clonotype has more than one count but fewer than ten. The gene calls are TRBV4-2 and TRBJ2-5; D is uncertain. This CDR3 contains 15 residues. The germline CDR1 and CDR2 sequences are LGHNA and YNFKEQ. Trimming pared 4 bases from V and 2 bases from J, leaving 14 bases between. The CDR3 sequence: CASSLTVSQQETQYF. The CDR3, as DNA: TGTGCCAGCAGCCTTACTGTCAGTCAGCAAGAGACCCAGTACTTC.

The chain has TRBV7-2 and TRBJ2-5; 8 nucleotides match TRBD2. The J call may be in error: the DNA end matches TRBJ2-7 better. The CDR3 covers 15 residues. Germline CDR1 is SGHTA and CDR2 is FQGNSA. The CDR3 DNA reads TGTGCCAGCAGCTTCAAACTAGCGGAGACGGGCGAGCAGTACTTC. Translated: CASSFKLAETGEQYF.

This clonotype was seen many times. CDR3 protein: CSARDPGGPPEQYF. CDR3 DNA sequence: TGCAGTGCTAGAGATCCGGGAGGGCCTCCTGAGCAGTATTTT. The chain recombines TRBV20-1 with TRBJ2-3; 8 bases agree with TRBD2. The V and J ends lost 0 bases and 11 bases, in that order; junction bases with no gene match: 10. The CDR3 spans 14 residues. Germline loops: CDR1 DFQATT, CDR2 SNEGSKA (reference sequence).

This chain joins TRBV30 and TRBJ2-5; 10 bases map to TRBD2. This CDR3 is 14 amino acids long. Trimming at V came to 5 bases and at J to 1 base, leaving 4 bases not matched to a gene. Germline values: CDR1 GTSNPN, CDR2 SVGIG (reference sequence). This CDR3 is CAWRVAGGQETQYF. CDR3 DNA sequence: TGTGCCTGGCGGGTAGCGGGGGGCCAAGAGACCCAGTACTTC.

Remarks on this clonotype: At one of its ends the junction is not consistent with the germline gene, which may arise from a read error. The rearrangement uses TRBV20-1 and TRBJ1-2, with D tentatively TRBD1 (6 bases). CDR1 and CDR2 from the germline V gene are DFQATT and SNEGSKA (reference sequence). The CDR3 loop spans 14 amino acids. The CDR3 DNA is TGCAGTACTAGAGATCTAGGGGGGCTAGGTGGCTACACCTTC. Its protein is CSTRDLGGLGGYTF.

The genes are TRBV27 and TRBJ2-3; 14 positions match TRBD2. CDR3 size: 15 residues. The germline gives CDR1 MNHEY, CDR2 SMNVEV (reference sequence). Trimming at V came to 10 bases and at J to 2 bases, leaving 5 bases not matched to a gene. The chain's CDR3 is CATWTSGGITDTQYF. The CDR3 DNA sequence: TGTGCCACCTGGACTAGCGGGGGGATCACAGATACGCAGTATTTT.

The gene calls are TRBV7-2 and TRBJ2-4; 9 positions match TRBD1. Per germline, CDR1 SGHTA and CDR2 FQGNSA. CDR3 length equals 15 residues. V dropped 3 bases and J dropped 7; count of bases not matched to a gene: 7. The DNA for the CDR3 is TGTGCCAGCAGCTTCTCCTCCGGGACAGGGAACATTCAGTACTTC. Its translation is CASSFSSGTGNIQYF.